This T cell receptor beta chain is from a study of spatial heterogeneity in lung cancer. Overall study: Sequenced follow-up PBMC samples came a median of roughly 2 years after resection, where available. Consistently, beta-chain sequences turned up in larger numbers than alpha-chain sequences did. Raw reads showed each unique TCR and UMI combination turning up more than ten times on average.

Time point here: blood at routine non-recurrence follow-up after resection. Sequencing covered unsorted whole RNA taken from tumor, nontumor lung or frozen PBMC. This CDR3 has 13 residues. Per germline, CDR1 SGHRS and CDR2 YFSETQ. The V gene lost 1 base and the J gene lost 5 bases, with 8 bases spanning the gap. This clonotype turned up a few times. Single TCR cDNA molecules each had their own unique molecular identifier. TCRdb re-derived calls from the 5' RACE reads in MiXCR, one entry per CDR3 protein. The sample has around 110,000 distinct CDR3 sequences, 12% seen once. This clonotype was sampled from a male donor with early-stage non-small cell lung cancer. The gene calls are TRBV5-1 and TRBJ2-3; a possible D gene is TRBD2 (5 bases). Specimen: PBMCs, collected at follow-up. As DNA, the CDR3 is TGCGCCAGCAGCTTGTCCGGGATAGATACGCAGTATTTT. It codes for CASSLSGIDTQYF.